This T cell receptor beta chain was sequenced in a study of beta chain features in type 1 diabetes. Germline V gene data show CDR1 as MDHEN and CDR2 as SYDVKM. Deletions cut 7 bases from V and 7 bases from J, with 28 bases between. The CDR3 is 17 residues long. Each donor gave one heparinised blood draw averaging about 116 mL. Post-sort purity exceeded 98% for all sorted populations. Sequencing targeted expressed TCRB transcripts, as all isolated RNA had been reverse transcribed. Assay used: immunoSEQ multiplex PCR; TCRdb lists only in-frame clones, some missing. The table includes about 140,000 clones, less than 9% detected once. As to this clone: Its antigen is not known.

Study conclusions and caveats: Here, the possible influence of HLA type (on TCRB rearrangement) remained unresolved. A cDNA-based sequencing approach could over-represent cells with high TCR expression.

The origin of this receptor is a woman aged 30 to 39 in good health. The sequenced material came from central memory CD4+ T cells from blood. The V gene is TRBV28, the J gene TRBJ1-2, with D perhaps matching TRBD1 (5 bases). CDR3 in DNA: TGTGCCAGCACCGCCTTGGGACTTCTCTCCACTGACCGTGGCTACACCTTC. It specifies CASTALGLLSTDRGYTF.